One sample yielded the 5 T cell receptor beta chains listed below, sequenced in a study of shared clonotypes between healthy human individuals. The method was immunoSEQ multiplex PCR; TCRdb's version includes in-frame clones alone and lacks a portion of them. The sample contains about 660,000 clones, approximately 74% of which appear only once. The source material was memory CD4+ T cells sorted from blood. Subset: CD45RA-negative fraction. The receptors originated from a woman in her twenties or thirties in good health.

The CDR3 DNA reads as TGTGCCTGGAGTTCCGACAGAAGAATGAACACTGAAGCTTTCTTT. Residues: CAWSSDRRMNTEAFF. The rearrangement links TRBV30 to TRBJ1-1, with D maybe TRBD1 (5 bases). The CDR3 covers 15 residues. Deletions cut 2 bases from V and 0 bases from J, with 13 bases between. Looked up from germline, CDR1 is GTSNPN and CDR2 is SVGIG (reference sequence).

The chain carries TRBV7-8 and TRBJ2-1, with 10 bases that match TRBD2. The CDR3 consists of 16 residues. Germline CDR1 reads SGHVS; CDR2 reads FQNEAQ. J gave up 2 bases and V 6 bases, and 7 bases lay outside the gene matches. The CDR3 sequence is CASRIGLAAPYNEQFF. Here the CDR3 DNA reads TGTGCCAGCAGAATAGGACTAGCGGCCCCCTACAATGAGCAGTTCTTC.

A single count supports this clone. The chain combines TRBV5-1 with TRBJ2-5; 8 nucleotides agree with TRBD2. The CDR3 loop spans 15 amino acids. Germline CDR1 and CDR2: SGHRS and YFSETQ. Losses at the gene ends were 3 bases for V and 4 bases for J; bases not matched to a gene: 8. CDR3 sequence (DNA): TGCGCCAGCAGCTCCGGGGGGGCGGGAGCAGAGACCCAGTACTTC. This codes for CASSSGGAGAETQYF.

The V gene is TRBV5-1, the J gene TRBJ2-1; a weak D match, TRBD2 (5 bases). The CDR3 spans 16 residues. Germline assignment: CDR1 SGHRS and CDR2 YFSETQ. V was pared by 0 bases and J by 3 bases, with 13 bases between. Here the CDR3 reads CASSLEWAGRYNEQFF. CDR3 nucleotides: TGCGCCAGCAGCTTGGAGTGGGCGGGCCGCTACAATGAGCAGTTCTTC. Looking up the rest from reference TRBV5-1 and TRBJ2-1 gives the full variable domain: KAGVTQTPRYLIKTRGQQVTLSCSPISGHRSVSWYQQTPGQGLQFLFEYFSETQRNKGNFPGRFSGRQFSNSRSEMNVSTLELGDSALYLCASSLEWAGRYNEQFFGPGTRLTVL.

The chain is built from TRBV15 and TRBJ1-2; D uncertain. Germline CDR1 LNHNV, CDR2 YYDKDF (reference sequence). V gave up 5 bases and J gave up 0 bases, with 10 bases separating them. The length of the CDR3 is 14 residues. The CDR3 is CATSLDAANYGYTF. The CDR3 DNA is TGTGCCACCAGCCTCGACGCGGCTAACTATGGCTACACCTTC.